These 29 T cell receptor beta chains were all obtained from the same sample, sequenced in a study of T cells in Graves' hyperthyroidism and ophthalmopathy. There were TCR beta CDR3 regions amplified from RNA transcripts. The HTBI primer set served for first-round RT-PCR of the TCR CDR3. TCRdb redid the calling of the multiplex PCR reads with MiXCR, one entry per CDR3 protein. The table has about 400,000 distinct CDR3 sequences, under 15% seen once. The sequenced sample consisted of blood. Receptors were obtained from a woman aged 30 to 39 with Graves' hyperthyroidism.

The chain recombines TRBV3-1 with TRBJ2-1; the D call may be TRBD1 or TRBD2 (6 bases each). Germline V gene data show CDR1 as LGHDT and CDR2 as YNNKEL (reference sequence). CDR3 size: 15 residues. V gave up 4 bases and J gave up 6 bases, with 16 bases separating them. The CDR3 DNA sequence: TGTGCCAGCAGCCTCAGTGGGGGGCGCCTCAATGAGCAGTTCTTC. It is translated as CASSLSGGRLNEQFF.

This clonotype occurred many times. V is TRBV7-2 and J is TRBJ2-7; D tentatively reads TRBD1 or TRBD2 (5 bases each). The length of the CDR3 is 16 residues. Deletions cut 5 bases from V and 6 bases from J, with 23 bases between. The germline gives CDR1 SGHTA, CDR2 FQGNSA. CDR3: CASSHPQGGRTREQYF. The CDR3 coding sequence is TGTGCCAGCAGCCACCCTCAGGGCGGGCGGACGCGCGAGCAGTACTTC. The complete variable domain, with remaining parts taken from reference TRBV7-2 and TRBJ2-7, reads GAGVSQSPSNKVTEKGKDVELRCDPISGHTALYWYRQSLGQGLEFLIYFQGNSAPDKSGLPSDRFSAERTGGSVSTLTIQRTQQEDSAVYLCASSHPQGGRTREQYFGPGTRLTVT.

This clonotype was detected only a few times. This sequence joins TRBV5-8 and TRBJ2-5; 9 bases fit TRBD2. CDR1 and CDR2 from the germline V gene are SGHTS and YDEGEE. The CDR3 is 17 amino acids. V gave up 4 bases and J gave up 1 base; unmatched junction bases: 11. DNA of the CDR3: TGTGCCAGCAGCCATTGGACTAGCGAGACTACCCAAGAGACCCAGTACTTC. Its protein is CASSHWTSETTQETQYF.

This clonotype was seen repeatedly, ten times or more. The chain links TRBV30 to TRBJ2-5, with TRBD1 identical over 8 bases. This CDR3 contains 15 residues. J lost 0 bases, V lost 5 bases, and 8 bases had no gene match. Germline V CDR1 and CDR2: GTSNPN, SVGIG (reference sequence). CDR3: CAWGQGGGNQETQYF. The CDR3 DNA reads TGTGCCTGGGGACAGGGCGGAGGGAACCAAGAGACCCAGTACTTC.

The rearrangement uses TRBV12-3 or TRBV12-4 and TRBJ2-7; TRBD1 matches 9 bases. With V trimmed by 5 bases and J by 2 bases, 4 bases remained unmatched. There are 14 residues in the CDR3. The CDR3 loop reads CASSRQGVAYEQYF. The CDR3 DNA reads TGTGCCAGCAGTCGACAGGGGGTTGCCTACGAGCAGTACTTC.

In its sample, this clonotype was seen many times. The rearrangement joins TRBV5-4 to TRBJ2-1, with D unresolved. Germline CDR1 and CDR2: SGHNT and YYREEE (reference sequence). The CDR3 is 15 amino acids. V was trimmed by 0 bases and J by 0 bases, leaving 7 bases between them. The CDR3 DNA follows: TGTGCCAGCAGCTTGGACTTGAGCTCCTACAATGAGCAGTTCTTC. It yields the protein CASSLDLSSYNEQFF.

This clonotype was seen at least ten times. The chain carries TRBV6-2 or TRBV6-3 and TRBJ2-1; D gene uncertain. The germline V and J ends were trimmed by 8 bases and 7 bases, with 15 bases remaining between them. Germline values: CDR1 MNHEY, CDR2 SVGEGT. This CDR3 has 13 amino acids. CDR3 sequence: CASWRGLGNEQFF. Written as DNA, the CDR3 is TGTGCCAGCTGGCGCGGTTTAGGTAATGAGCAGTTCTTC.

The sample holds many counts of this clonotype. The genes are TRBV12-3 or TRBV12-4 and TRBJ2-3; 13 nucleotides agree with TRBD2. The V gene end was trimmed by 5 bases and the J gene end by 4 bases; junction bases not matched to a gene: 6. This CDR3 has 16 residues. The CDR3 DNA sequence: TGTGCCAGCAGTCACGGACTAGCGGGAGTGTCAGATACGCAGTATTTT. This translates into CASSHGLAGVSDTQYF.

This clonotype was found a few times. This rearrangement joins TRBV6-1 to TRBJ2-7, with D possibly TRBD2 on 5 matching bases. The germline V gene has CDR1 MNHNS and CDR2 SASEGT. V lost 4 bases and J lost 0, with 13 bases in between. There are 15 residues in the CDR3. The CDR3 sequence is CASSGMDSGSYEQYF. CDR3 sequence (DNA): TGTGCCAGCAGTGGGATGGACTCCGGCTCCTACGAGCAGTACTTC.

This clonotype was seen ten or more times. The J gene is TRBJ2-7, the V gene TRBV28, with a possible D match to TRBD1 (6 bases). Deletions cut 6 bases from V and 4 bases from J, with 13 bases between. This CDR3 region has 13 residues. Looked up from germline, CDR1 is MDHEN and CDR2 is SYDVKM. The CDR3 nucleotides are TGTGCCAGCAGGGGCGGACAGATGTACGAGCAGTACTTC. Its translation is CASRGGQMYEQYF.

This clonotype was seen more than once but under ten times. One end of the junction varies from germline; a read error may be responsible. The chain uses TRBV5-1 and TRBJ2-7, with 7 bases that match TRBD2. This CDR3 is 15 amino acids long. CDR1 and CDR2 from the germline V gene are SGHRS and YFSETQ. CDR3 protein: CANSGDAQLMSEQYF. CDR3 bases: TGCGCCAACAGCGGGGACGCCCAGCTCATGAGCGAGCAGTACTTC.

This clonotype was observed a handful of times. CDR3: CSVELQGEHYGYTF. The DNA of the CDR3 is TGCAGCGTTGAACTACAGGGTGAGCACTATGGCTACACCTTC. This rearrangement joins TRBV29-1 to TRBJ1-2; the D gene is possibly TRBD1 (6 bases). The germline gives CDR1 SQVTM, CDR2 ANQGSEA. With 2 bases removed from V and 3 bases from J, the gap between germline ends came to 13 bases. The CDR3 length is 14 residues.

In its sample, this clonotype was seen a few times. The chain uses TRBV6-1 and TRBJ1-1, with TRBD1 as a possible D gene (5 bases). The germline gives CDR1 MNHNS, CDR2 SASEGT. Trimming took 1 base from V and 0 from J, leaving 6 bases between them. The CDR3 has 14 residues. In nucleotides, the CDR3 is TGTGCCAGCAGTGAAGGCAGGGTGAACACTGAAGCTTTCTTT. This codes for CASSEGRVNTEAFF.

This clonotype was recorded a few times. The V call is TRBV20-1, the J call TRBJ2-5; 12 positions match TRBD2. From germline, CDR1 is DFQATT and CDR2 SNEGSKA (reference sequence). The CDR3 is made up of 11 amino acids. The DNA for the CDR3 is TGCAGCGCACTAGCGGGAGGAGGTCAGTACTTC. It codes for CSALAGGGQYF.

This clonotype has at least ten counts. This chain links TRBV18 with TRBJ2-2; no clear D. The germline V gene has CDR1 KGHSH and CDR2 LQKENI. With 2 bases removed from V and 5 bases from J, the gap between germline ends came to 6 bases. The CDR3 totals 13 residues. This CDR3 reads CASSPGLTGELFF. DNA of the CDR3: TGTGCCAGCTCACCAGGGCTGACCGGGGAGCTGTTTTTT.

This clonotype was counted at least ten times. CDR3 nucleotide sequence: TGTGCCAGCAGCTTTGAACGTGGGGAGACCCAGTACTTC. Its translation is CASSFERGETQYF. J is TRBJ2-5 and V is TRBV7-2, with D hard to call. The CDR3 length is 13 residues. The V and J ends lost 3 bases and 5 bases respectively, with 10 bases between them. Germline CDR1 SGHTA, CDR2 FQGNSA. The full variable domain, in which reference TRBV7-2 and TRBJ2-5 provide the parts outside the CDR3, is GAGVSQSPSNKVTEKGKDVELRCDPISGHTALYWYRQSLGQGLEFLIYFQGNSAPDKSGLPSDRFSAERTGGSVSTLTIQRTQQEDSAVYLCASSFERGETQYFGPGTRLLVL.

This clonotype was detected ten times or more. The chain is built from TRBV12-3 or TRBV12-4 and TRBJ2-7; D is unclear. With 8 bases removed from V and 3 bases from J, the gap between germline ends came to 17 bases. The CDR3 is made up of 14 amino acids. The CDR3: CASSHPGVSYEQYF. The CDR3 nucleotides read TGTGCCAGCTCTCACCCCGGAGTTAGCTACGAGCAGTACTTC.

The chain joins TRBV30 to TRBJ2-1; 9 nucleotides agree with TRBD2. Per germline, CDR1 GTSNPN and CDR2 SVGIG (reference sequence). The CDR3 totals 20 residues. V was clipped by 3 bases and J by 0 bases; unmatched bases: 18. The CDR3 region has the DNA TGTGCCTGGAGGGTTAGCGGGAGTATCTGGAGAAAAAGCTCCTACAATGAGCAGTTCTTC. This translates into CAWRVSGSIWRKSSYNEQFF.

This clonotype turned up a few times. The CDR3 DNA follows: TGCGCCAGCAGCACCGGGACAGGGAGTGAAAAACTGTTTTTT. This sequence encodes CASSTGTGSEKLFF. The rearrangement joins TRBV5-1 to TRBJ1-4; 9 nucleotides align to TRBD1. The CDR3 extends over 14 amino acids. Trimming took 4 bases from V and 7 from J; bases not matched to a gene: 5. Looked up from germline, CDR1 is SGHRS and CDR2 is YFSETQ.

V gene TRBV10-3 combines with J gene TRBJ2-1; no reliable D call. V was trimmed by 2 bases and J by 1 base, leaving 18 bases between them. From germline, CDR1 is ENHRY and CDR2 SYGVKD. The CDR3 covers 18 residues. The CDR3 nucleotides read TGTGCCATCAGTGAGCCGATTACAGTAACAGAGTCCTACAATGAGCAGTTCTTC. The encoded protein is CAISEPITVTESYNEQFF.

Ten or more counts support this clonotype. The V call is TRBV7-3, the J call TRBJ1-2; 9 bases fit TRBD1. V shed 4 bases, J shed 0 bases, and the junction held 6 bases outside the gene matches. This CDR3 comprises 16 residues. In germline, CDR1 is SGHTA, CDR2 FQGTGA. The CDR3 loop reads CASSWGQGSSNYGYTF. The CDR3 DNA follows: TGTGCCAGCAGCTGGGGACAGGGCTCCTCTAACTATGGCTACACCTTC.

The chain couples TRBV3-1 to TRBJ1-1; the match to TRBD1 covers 12 bases. The germline V gene has CDR1 LGHDT and CDR2 YNNKEL (reference sequence). Trimming removed 0 bases from V and 3 bases from J; junction bases left unmatched: 5. The CDR3 is 17 amino acids. The CDR3 loop reads CASSQDPGTGGYTEAFF. The CDR3 DNA sequence: TGTGCCAGCAGCCAAGATCCAGGGACAGGGGGCTACACTGAAGCTTTCTTT.

This clonotype was counted many times. The chain employs TRBV18 and TRBJ1-1, with D maybe TRBD1 (5 bases). Trimming took off 2 bases at V and 10 bases at J, with 20 bases between the two ends. The CDR3 contains 15 residues. Germline V gene lookup returns CDR1 KGHSH and CDR2 LQKENI. The CDR3 nucleotides are TGTGCCAGCTCACCAACGACGATGCTGACGGGGGGAGCTTTCTTT. Its protein is CASSPTTMLTGGAFF.

J is TRBJ2-1 and V is TRBV10-3; tentatively, D is TRBD1 or TRBD2 (5 bases each). Looked up from germline, CDR1 is ENHRY and CDR2 is SYGVKD. Deletions cut 5 bases from V and 0 bases from J, with 17 bases between. The CDR3 contains 17 residues. The CDR3 DNA follows: TGTGCCATCAGTTGGGACGAGCCGGAGAGCTCCTACAATGAGCAGTTCTTC. It encodes CAISWDEPESSYNEQFF.

This clonotype was counted many times. CDR3 region: CASSRSGEQYF. The CDR3 nucleotides read TGTGCCAGCAGCCGCTCGGGCGAGCAGTACTTC. V usage is TRBV3-1 and J usage is TRBJ2-7, with unresolved D. Germline CDR1 and CDR2: LGHDT and YNNKEL (reference sequence). V gave up 4 bases and J gave up 6 bases, with 7 bases separating them. The CDR3 spans 11 residues.

In DNA, the CDR3 is TGTGCCAGCAGCAGGTGGGGGGCACAAGAGACCCAGTACTTC. It codes for CASSRWGAQETQYF. The chain links TRBV5-6 to TRBJ2-5; the D call may be TRBD1 or TRBD2 (6 bases each). Between the trimmed V and J ends, which lost 4 bases and 2 bases, there was a span of 12 bases. The CDR3 totals 14 residues. CDR1 and CDR2 (germline): SGHDT, YYEEEE.

In its sample, this clonotype was seen many times. The rearrangement joins TRBV28 to TRBJ2-7; D is uncertain. V lost 8 bases, J lost 2 bases, and 13 bases lay in between. The CDR3 is 13 amino acids. CDR1 MDHEN and CDR2 SYDVKM come from the germline V gene. The CDR3 DNA is TGTGCCAGCGGTACGTGGAAGACCTACGAGCAGTACTTC. This translates into CASGTWKTYEQYF.

CDR3 bases: TGTGCCAGCAGCCGAGATGCCCCCCGGGGCCTGCGGTATTTT. As protein: CASSRDAPRGLRYF. The chain joins TRBV3-1 to TRBJ2-3; D is perhaps TRBD1 or TRBD2 (5 bases each). Germline loops: CDR1 LGHDT, CDR2 YNNKEL (reference sequence). V was clipped by 4 bases and J by 14 bases, with 22 bases between them. CDR3 length: 14 amino acids.

In this sample, this clonotype turned up many times. The chain carries TRBV5-6 and TRBJ2-7; no definite D call. This CDR3 spans 13 amino acids. Germline V gives CDR1 SGHDT, CDR2 YYEEEE. V lost 0 bases and J 0 bases, leaving 4 bases between the germline ends. This chain's CDR3 is CASSLEDSYEQYF. In DNA, the CDR3 is TGTGCCAGCAGCTTGGAGGACTCCTACGAGCAGTACTTC.